The source of this TCR beta chain is a study of shared clonotypes between healthy human individuals. Study summary: Donors had three CD4 naive, three CD4 memory, two CD8 naive and one CD8 memory plate apiece.

Clones were sequenced by immunoSEQ multiplex PCR, and TCRdb holds only the in-frame ones, with some missing. The data show 2.3 million or so clones, over 85% seen once. CD4+ cells yielded CD45RA+ naive and CD45RA-negative memory subsets. Germline CDR1 and CDR2: SGHRS and YFSETQ. The CDR3 is made up of 14 amino acids. V lost 0 bases and J lost 4, with 9 bases in between. This TCR came from a man aged 18 to 30 in good health. Some clones in this sample may be carry-over from other donors' samples. Sequenced sample: naive CD4+ T cells from PBMCs. The sample's subset: CD45RA+ positively selected. The V gene is TRBV5-1, the J gene TRBJ2-3; D unclear. The CDR3 sequence is CASSLGAGPDTQYF. Here the CDR3 DNA reads TGCGCCAGCAGCTTGGGAGCCGGGCCAGATACGCAGTATTTT.